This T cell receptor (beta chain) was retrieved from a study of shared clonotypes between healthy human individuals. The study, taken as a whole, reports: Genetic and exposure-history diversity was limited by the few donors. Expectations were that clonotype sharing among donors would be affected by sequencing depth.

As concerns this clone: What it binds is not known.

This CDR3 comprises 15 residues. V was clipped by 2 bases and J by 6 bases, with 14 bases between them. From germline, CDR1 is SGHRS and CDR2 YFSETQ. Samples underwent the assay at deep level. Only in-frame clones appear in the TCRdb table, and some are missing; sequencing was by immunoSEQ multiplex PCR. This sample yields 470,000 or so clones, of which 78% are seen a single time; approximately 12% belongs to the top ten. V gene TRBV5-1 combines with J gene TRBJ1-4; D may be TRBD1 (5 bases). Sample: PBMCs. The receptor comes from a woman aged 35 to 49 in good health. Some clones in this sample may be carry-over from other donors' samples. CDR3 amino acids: CASSLGTGPDEKLFF. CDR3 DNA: TGCGCCAGCAGCTTAGGTACAGGCCCAGATGAAAAACTGTTTTTT.